This TCR beta chain was sequenced during a study of blood T cells in healthy people across ages. This clonotype was seen a handful of times. Using a J-beta primer mix together with a sample-barcoded 5' primer, a second PCR was run for roughly 6 to 12 cycles. TCRdb redid the calling of the 5' RACE reads with MiXCR, one entry per CDR3 protein. This table holds fewer than 950,000 distinct CDR3 sequences, 50% to 65% found once. Germline CDR1 and CDR2: MGHDK and SYGVNS. CDR3 size: 13 residues. V lost 2 bases and J lost 5; bases outside the gene matches: 2. The sequencing input was blood. The chain has TRBV25-1 and TRBJ2-5; 7 bases fit TRBD2. This receptor was identified in a man older than 75 in good health. DNA for the CDR3: TGTGCCAGCAGTGAAAACGGGAGGGAGACCCAGTACTTC. Amino acids: CASSENGRETQYF. Drawing the rest from reference TRBV25-1 and TRBJ2-5, the complete variable domain is EADIYQTPRYLVIGTGKKITLECSQTMGHDKMYWYQQDPGMELHLIHYSYGVNSTEKGDLSSESTVSRIRTEHFPLTLESARPSHTSQYLCASSENGRETQYFGPGTRLLVL.